Below are 2 T cell receptor beta chains sequenced from a single sample in a study of shared clonotypes between healthy human individuals. The assay was immunoSEQ multiplex PCR, and TCRdb's table has in-frame clones only and misses some. The top ten hold roughly 0.1% of the sample, which has some 630,000 clones, around 96% seen once. Only CD45RO-negative cells positively selected for CCR7 counted as naive CD8 cells, so terminally differentiated effector memory CD45RA+ cells were excluded. Sequencing was carried out using naive CD8+ T cells sorted from blood. The receptors originated from a young woman in good health.

The rearrangement links TRBV6-1 to TRBJ2-2; 7 positions match TRBD1. This CDR3 spans 15 amino acids. Unmatched junction bases numbered 0, after V lost 1 base and J lost 1 base. CDR1 MNHNS and CDR2 SASEGT come from the germline V gene. This chain's CDR3 is CASSEGTGNTGELFF. For the CDR3, the DNA is TGTGCCAGCAGTGAAGGGACAGGGAACACCGGGGAGCTGTTTTTT.

The chain couples TRBV4-1 to TRBJ2-1; possibly TRBD2 for D (6 bases). Trimming took off 2 bases at V and 0 bases at J, with 8 bases between the two ends. This CDR3 spans 15 amino acids. Germline values: CDR1 MGHRA, CDR2 YSYEKL. As DNA, the CDR3 is TGCGCCAGCAGCCAACGACTAGACTCCTACAATGAGCAGTTCTTC. Its translation: CASSQRLDSYNEQFF.